The clone carrying this TCR beta chain was counted a few times. Its target is not known. RNA transcripts yielded amplified TCR beta CDR3 regions. With the HTBI primer set, the TCR CDR3 went through a first round of RT-PCR. TCRdb reanalysed the multiplex PCR reads using MiXCR and keeps one entry per CDR3 protein. This sample carries around 300,000 distinct CDR3 sequences, around 15% of them seen once, and the ten largest clones take around 30%. Clinical symptoms, serum thyroxine, TRAb, thyroid ultrasound and orbital computed tomography informed diagnoses. Predating any ophthalmopathy symptoms, the blood sample was taken at first hyperthyroidism diagnosis. The CDR3 has 16 residues. Germline V CDR1 and CDR2: DFQATT, SNEGSKA (reference sequence). J lost 0 bases, V lost 6 bases, and 11 bases had no gene match. The data belong to a study of T cells in Graves' hyperthyroidism and ophthalmopathy. General study findings and limits: Ophthalmopathy, which appeared later, was predicted by the model a median approximately 6.7 months before onset. Blood also held most thyroid clonotypes expanded beyond 0.001.

The sample comprised blood. This chain connects TRBV20-1 to TRBJ1-5, with TRBD1 matching over 7 bases. This receptor was taken from a woman between 50 and 59 years old with Graves' hyperthyroidism that later progressed to Graves' ophthalmopathy. In DNA form, the CDR3 reads TGCAGTGCGAGTGGGGGACAGAAGTTTAGCAATCAGCCCCAGCATTTT. This codes for CSASGGQKFSNQPQHF.